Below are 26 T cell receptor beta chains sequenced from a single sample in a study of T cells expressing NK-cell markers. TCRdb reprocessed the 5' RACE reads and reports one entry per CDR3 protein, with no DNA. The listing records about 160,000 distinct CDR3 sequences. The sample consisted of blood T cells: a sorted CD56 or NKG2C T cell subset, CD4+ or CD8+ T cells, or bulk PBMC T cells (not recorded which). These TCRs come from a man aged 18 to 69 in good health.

The CDR3 is CASTYPSANTEAFF. The chain couples TRBV6-1 to TRBJ1-1. The CDR3 contains 14 residues. Germline V gives CDR1 MNHNS, CDR2 SASEGT.

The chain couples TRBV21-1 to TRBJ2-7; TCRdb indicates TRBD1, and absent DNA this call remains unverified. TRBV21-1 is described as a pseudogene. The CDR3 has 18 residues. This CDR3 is CASSTLSFPNRSKYEQYF.

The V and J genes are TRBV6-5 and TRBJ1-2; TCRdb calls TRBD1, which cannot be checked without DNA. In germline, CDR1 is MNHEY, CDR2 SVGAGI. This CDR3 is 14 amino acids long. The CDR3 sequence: CASSYEGTNYGYTF.

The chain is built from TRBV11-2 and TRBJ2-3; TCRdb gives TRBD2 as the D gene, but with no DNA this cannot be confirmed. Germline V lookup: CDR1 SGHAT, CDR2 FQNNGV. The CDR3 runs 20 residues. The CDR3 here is CASSPRTDFLAQGFTDTQYF.

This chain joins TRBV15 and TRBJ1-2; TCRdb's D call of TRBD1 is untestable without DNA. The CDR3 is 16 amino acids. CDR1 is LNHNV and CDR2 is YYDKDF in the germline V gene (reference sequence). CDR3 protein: CATSRDRRGPPYGYTF.

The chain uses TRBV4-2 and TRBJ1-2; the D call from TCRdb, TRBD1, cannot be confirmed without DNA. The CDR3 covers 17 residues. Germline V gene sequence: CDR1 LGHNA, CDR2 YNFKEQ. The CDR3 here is CASSQEGAGVRNYGYTF.

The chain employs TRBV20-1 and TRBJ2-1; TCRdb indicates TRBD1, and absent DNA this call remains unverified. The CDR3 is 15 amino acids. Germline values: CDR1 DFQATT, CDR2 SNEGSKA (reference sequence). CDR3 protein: CSARDGTWTSNEQFF.

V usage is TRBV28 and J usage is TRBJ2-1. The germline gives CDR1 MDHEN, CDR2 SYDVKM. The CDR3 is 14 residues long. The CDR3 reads CASSPERWGNEQFF.

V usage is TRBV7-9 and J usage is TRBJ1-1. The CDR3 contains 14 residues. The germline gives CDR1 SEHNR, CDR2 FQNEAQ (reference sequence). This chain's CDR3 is CASSLEDGNTEAFF.

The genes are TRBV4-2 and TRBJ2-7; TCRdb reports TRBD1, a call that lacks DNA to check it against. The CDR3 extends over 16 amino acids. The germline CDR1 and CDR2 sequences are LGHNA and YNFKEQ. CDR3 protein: CASSLEGGLSSYEQYF.

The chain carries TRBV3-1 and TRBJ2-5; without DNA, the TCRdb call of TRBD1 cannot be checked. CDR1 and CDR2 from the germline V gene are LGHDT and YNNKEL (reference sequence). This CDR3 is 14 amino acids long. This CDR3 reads CASTKGGAGETQYF.

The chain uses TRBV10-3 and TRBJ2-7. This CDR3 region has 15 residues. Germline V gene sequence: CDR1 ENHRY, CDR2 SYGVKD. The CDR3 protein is CAISESTGGPYEQYF.

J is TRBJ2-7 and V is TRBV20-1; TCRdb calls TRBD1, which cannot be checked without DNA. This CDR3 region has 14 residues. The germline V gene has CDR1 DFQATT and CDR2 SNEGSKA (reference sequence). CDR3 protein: CSAPDRGRAYEQYF.

The CDR3 sequence is CASSPRTGGYYEQYF. The chain carries TRBV5-5 and TRBJ2-7; TCRdb calls TRBD1, which cannot be checked without DNA. The CDR3 spans 15 residues. Germline CDR1 and CDR2: SGHKS and YYEKEE (reference sequence). Filled out from reference TRBV5-5 and TRBJ2-7, the complete variable domain reads DAGVTQSPTHLIKTRGQQVTLRCSPISGHKSVSWYQQVLGQGPQFIFQYYEKEERGRGNFPDRFSARQFPNYSSELNVNALLLGDSALYLCASSPRTGGYYEQYFGPGTRLTVT.

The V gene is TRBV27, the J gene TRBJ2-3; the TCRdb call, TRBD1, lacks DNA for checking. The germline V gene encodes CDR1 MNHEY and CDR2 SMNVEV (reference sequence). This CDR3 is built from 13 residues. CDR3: CASSPRQDRTQYF.

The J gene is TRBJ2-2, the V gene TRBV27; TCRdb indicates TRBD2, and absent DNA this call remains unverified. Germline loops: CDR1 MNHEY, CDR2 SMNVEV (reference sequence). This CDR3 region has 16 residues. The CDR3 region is CASSPRQVLNTGELFF.

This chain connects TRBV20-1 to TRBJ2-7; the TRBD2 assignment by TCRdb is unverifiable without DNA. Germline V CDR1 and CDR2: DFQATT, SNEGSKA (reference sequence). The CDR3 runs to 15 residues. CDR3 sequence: CSAPLAGGSSYEQYF.

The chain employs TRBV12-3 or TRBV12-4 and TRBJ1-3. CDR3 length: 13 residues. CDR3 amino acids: CASSPSEGNTIYF.

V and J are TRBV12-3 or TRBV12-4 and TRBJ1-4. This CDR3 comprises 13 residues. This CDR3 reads CASRLGQLKNCFF.

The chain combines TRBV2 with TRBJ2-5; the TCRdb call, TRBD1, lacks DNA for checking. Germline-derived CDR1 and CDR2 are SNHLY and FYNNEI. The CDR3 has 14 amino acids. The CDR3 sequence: CASPPGGGQETQYF. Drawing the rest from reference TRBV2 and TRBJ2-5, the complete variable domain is EPEVTQTPSHQVTQMGQEVILRCVPISNHLYFYWYRQILGQKVEFLVSFYNNEISEKSEIFDDQFSVERPDGSNFTLKIRSTKLEDSAMYFCASPPGGGQETQYFGPGTRLLVL.

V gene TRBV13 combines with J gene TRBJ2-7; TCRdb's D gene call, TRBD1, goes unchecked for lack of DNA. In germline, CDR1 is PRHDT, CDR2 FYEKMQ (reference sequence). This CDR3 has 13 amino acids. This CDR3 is CASKAGGLHEQYF.

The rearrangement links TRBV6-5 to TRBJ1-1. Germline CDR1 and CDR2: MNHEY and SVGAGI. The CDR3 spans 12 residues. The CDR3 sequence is CASMRAGTEAFF.

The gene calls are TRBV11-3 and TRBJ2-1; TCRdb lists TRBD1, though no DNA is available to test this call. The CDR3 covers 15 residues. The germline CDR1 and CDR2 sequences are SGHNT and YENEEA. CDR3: CASSLYREDYNEQFF.

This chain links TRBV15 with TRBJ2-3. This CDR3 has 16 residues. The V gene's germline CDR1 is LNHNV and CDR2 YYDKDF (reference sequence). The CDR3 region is CATSRDGLASTDTQYF.

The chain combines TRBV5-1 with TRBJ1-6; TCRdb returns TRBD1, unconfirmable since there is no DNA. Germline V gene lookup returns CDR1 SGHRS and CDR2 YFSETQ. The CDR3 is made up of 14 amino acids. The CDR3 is CASSSGTGYSPLHF.

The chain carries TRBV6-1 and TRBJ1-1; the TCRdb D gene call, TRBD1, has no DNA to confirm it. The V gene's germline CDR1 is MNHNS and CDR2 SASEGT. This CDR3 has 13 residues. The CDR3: CATYRGGVTEAFF.